This T cell receptor (beta chain) is from a study of tumor and adjacent non-tumor tissue in lung cancer. Turning to the study itself: Some 4.2 million productive TCRbeta reads were obtained per sample on average.

CDR3 length: 12 residues. Germline CDR1 SNHLY, CDR2 FYNNEI. Concerning this clonotype itself: Its antigen is unidentified. Since a much larger clone is just one base distant, this may be a read error.

No cell sorting was done before RNA was extracted from the tissue. Newly diagnosed lung cancer patients had thoracic surgery in China, August–November 2014, without prior chemotherapy. Three rounds of nested PCR, following a modified ARM-PCR protocol, produced the TCRbeta library. TCRdb recomputed calls from the multiplex PCR reads with MiXCR, one row per CDR3 protein. The table has tens of thousands of distinct CDR3 sequences, 72% seen once; the top ten hold around 9.5%. Regarding the study as a whole: Significantly higher TCR diversity was found in tumor than normal lung.

The sample consisted of lung tumor tissue. This sequence originates from a woman aged 40 to 49 with non-small cell lung cancer. The V gene is TRBV2, the J gene TRBJ2-1; D ambiguous. CDR3 sequence reads: CTSSESGNEQFF. The CDR3 region has the DNA TGTACCAGCAGTGAAAGTGGGAATGAGCAGTTCTTC.